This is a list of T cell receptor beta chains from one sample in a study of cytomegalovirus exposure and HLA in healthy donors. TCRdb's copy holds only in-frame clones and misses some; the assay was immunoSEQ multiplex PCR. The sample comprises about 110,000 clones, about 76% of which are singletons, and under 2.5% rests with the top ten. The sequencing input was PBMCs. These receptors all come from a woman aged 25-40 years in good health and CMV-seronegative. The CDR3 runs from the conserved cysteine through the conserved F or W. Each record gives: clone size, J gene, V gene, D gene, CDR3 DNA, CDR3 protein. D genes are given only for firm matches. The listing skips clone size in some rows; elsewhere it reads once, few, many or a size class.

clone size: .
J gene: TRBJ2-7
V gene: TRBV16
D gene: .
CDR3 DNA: TGTGCCAGCGGCCAATTAAAAGGACACTACGAGCAGTACTTC
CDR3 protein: CASGQLKGHYEQYF

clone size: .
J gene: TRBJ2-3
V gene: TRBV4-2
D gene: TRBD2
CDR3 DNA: TGTGCCAGCAGCCAAGATCCCAGCGGGAGGGCTGATACGCAGTATTTT
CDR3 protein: CASSQDPSGRADTQYF

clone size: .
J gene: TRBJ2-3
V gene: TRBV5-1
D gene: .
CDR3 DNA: TGCGCCAGCAGCCTGGGCGAGGCGGATACGCAGTATTTT
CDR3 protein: CASSLGEADTQYF

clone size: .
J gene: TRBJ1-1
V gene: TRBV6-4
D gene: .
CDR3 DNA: TGTGCCAGCACCCTGAAGGTTGGGGGGACTGAAGCTTTCTTT
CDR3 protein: CASTLKVGGTEAFF

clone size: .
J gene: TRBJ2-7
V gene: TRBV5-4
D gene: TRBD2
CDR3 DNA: TGTGCCAGCAGCTTGGGACTAGCGGTCTCCTACGAGCAGTACTTC
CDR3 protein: CASSLGLAVSYEQYF

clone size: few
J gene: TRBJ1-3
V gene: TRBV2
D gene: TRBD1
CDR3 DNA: TGTGCCAGCAGTTATGGGACAGCCTCTGGAAACACCATATATTTT
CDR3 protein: CASSYGTASGNTIYF

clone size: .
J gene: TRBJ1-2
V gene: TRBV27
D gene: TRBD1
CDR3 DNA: TGTGCCAGCAGTTTATATACAGACAGGGGCTATGGCTACACCTTC
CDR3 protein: CASSLYTDRGYGYTF

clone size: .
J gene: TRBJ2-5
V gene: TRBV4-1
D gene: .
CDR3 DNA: TGCGCCAGCAGCCAAGGTGATCAGACTTCGTACCAAGAGACCCAGTACTTC
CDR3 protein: CASSQGDQTSYQETQYF

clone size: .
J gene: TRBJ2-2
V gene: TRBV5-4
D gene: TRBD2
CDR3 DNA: TGTGCCAGCAGCTTGGCGGGTACGGCGGGAGATGCCGGGGAGCTGTTTTTT
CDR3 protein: CASSLAGTAGDAGELFF

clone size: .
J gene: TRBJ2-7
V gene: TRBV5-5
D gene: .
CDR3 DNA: TGTGCCAGCAGCTCTGGCGGGGCACGCTCCTACGAGCAGTACTTC
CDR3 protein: CASSSGGARSYEQYF

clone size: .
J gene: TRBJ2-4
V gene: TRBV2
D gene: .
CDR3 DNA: TGTGCCAGCAGTGAAGTTGGCAGGGCCAGGAACATTCAGTACTTC
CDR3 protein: CASSEVGRARNIQYF

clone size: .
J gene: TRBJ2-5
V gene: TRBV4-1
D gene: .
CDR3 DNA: TGCGCCAGCAGCCAAGATTCTAGAGAGACCCAGTACTTC
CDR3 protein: CASSQDSRETQYF

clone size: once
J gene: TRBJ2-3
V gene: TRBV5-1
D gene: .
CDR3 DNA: TGCGCCAGCAGCTTGGTATTAAGCACAGATACGCAGTATTTT
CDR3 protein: CASSLVLSTDTQYF

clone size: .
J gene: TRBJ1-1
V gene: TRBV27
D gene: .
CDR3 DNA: TGTGCCAGCAGTTTACAGGGGCCCCCGAACACTGAAGCTTTCTTT
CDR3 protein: CASSLQGPPNTEAFF

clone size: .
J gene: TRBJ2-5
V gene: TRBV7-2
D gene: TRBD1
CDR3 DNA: TGTGCCAGCAGCCGAGACAGGGGGCGGCAGGCGACCCAGTACTTC
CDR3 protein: CASSRDRGRQATQYF

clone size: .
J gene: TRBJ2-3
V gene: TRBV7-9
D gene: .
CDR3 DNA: TGTGCCAGCAGCCTCCCGTTGAAGCCCGATACGCAGTATTTT
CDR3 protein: CASSLPLKPDTQYF

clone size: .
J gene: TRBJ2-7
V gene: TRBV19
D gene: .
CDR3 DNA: TGTGCCAGTAGTATAGAGGGGCGAAGTCGGGCCGAGCAGTACTTC
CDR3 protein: CASSIEGRSRAEQYF

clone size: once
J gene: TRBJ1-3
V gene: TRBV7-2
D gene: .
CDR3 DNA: TGTGCCAGCAGCTTAGTTCCAGGAAACACCATATATTTT
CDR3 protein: CASSLVPGNTIYF

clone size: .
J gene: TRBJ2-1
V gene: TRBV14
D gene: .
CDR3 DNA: TGTGCCAGCAGCCAAGTTTCACTAGCTTCCTTAAGACGACGAAATGAGCAGTTCTTC
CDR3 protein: CASSQVSLASLRRRNEQFF

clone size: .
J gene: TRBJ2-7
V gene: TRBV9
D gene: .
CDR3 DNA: TGTGCCAGCAGCGTAGATGCTAGCAGTGCCTACGAGCAGTACTTC
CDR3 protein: CASSVDASSAYEQYF

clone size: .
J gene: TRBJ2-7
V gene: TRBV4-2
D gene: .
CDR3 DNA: TGTGCCAGCAGCCAAGCCCGTAGCGTGACCTACGAGCAGTACTTC
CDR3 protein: CASSQARSVTYEQYF

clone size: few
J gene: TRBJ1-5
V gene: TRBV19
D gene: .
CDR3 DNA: TGTGCCAGTAGTTATACTGCAGGCGGCAATCAGCCCCAGCATTTT
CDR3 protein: CASSYTAGGNQPQHF

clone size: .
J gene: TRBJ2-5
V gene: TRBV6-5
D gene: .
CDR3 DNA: TGTGCCAGCAGTTACCTCCGTACAGGGCGGGAGACCCAGTACTTC
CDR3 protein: CASSYLRTGRETQYF

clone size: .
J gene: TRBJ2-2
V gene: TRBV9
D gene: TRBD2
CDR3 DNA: TGTGCCAGCAGCCAGCGGGAACCGAACACCGGGGAGCTGTTTTTT
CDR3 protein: CASSQREPNTGELFF

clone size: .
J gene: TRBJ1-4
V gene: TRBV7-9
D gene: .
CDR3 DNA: TGTGCCAGCAGCTCGGGGCGGGGGGTCGAAAAACTGTTTTTT
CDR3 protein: CASSSGRGVEKLFF

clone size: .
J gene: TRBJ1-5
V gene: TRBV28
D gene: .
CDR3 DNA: TGTGCCAGCAGTTTGCAGGGCGGGATTCAGCCCCAGCATTTT
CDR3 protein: CASSLQGGIQPQHF

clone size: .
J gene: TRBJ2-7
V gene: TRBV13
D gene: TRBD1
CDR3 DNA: TGTGCCAGCAGCGGGGACGGGACAGGGTACGACGAGCAGTACTTC
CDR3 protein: CASSGDGTGYDEQYF

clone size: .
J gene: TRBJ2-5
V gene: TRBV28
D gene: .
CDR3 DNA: TGTGCCAGCAGTTCTGAAGAGACCCAGTACTTC
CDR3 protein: CASSSEETQYF

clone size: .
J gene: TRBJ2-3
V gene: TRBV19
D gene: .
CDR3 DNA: TGTGCCAGTAGTATAACCCCCCGGAGCACAGATACGCAGTATTTT
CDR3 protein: CASSITPRSTDTQYF

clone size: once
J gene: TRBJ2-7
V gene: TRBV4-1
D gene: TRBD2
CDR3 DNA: TGCGCCAGCAGCCAACCCGGGACTAGGCCCTCCTACGAGCAGTACTTC
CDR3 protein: CASSQPGTRPSYEQYF

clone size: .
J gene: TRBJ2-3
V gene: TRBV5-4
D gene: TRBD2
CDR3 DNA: TGTGCCAGCAGCTCTAAGCGGGATGGCACAGATACGCAGTATTTT
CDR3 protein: CASSSKRDGTDTQYF

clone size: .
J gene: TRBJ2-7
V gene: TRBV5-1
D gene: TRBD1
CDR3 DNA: TGCGCCAGCAGCCGACGGGACAGAAAAAGCTACGAGCAGTACTTC
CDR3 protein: CASSRRDRKSYEQYF

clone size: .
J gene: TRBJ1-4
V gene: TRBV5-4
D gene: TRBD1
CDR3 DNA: TGTGCCAGCAGCTTGGGACAGGGGGGAAATGAAAAACTGTTTTTT
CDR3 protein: CASSLGQGGNEKLFF

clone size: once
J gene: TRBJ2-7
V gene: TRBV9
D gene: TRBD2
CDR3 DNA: TGTGCCAGCAGCTTGGGACTAGCTTACGAGCAGTACTTC
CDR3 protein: CASSLGLAYEQYF

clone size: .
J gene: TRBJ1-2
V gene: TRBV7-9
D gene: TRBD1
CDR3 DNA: TGTTCCAGCAGCGCGAGACTGGGACAGCCATTGGGCTATGGCTACACCTTC
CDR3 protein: CSSSARLGQPLGYGYTF

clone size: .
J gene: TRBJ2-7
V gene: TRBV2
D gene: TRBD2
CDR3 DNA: TGTGCCAGCAGTGCAAAAGGGACTATCCTCGGGTACGAGCAGTACTTC
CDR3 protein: CASSAKGTILGYEQYF

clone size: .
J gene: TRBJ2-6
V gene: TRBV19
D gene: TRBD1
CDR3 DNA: TGTGCCAGTACATCACCGGGACAGGGCGCTTCTGGGGCCAACGTCCTGACTTTC
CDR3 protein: CASTSPGQGASGANVLTF

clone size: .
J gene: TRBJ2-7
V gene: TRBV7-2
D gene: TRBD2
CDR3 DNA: TGTGCCAGCGCCTTAGAGGGGACTAGCGGTACCTACGAGCAGTACTTC
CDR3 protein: CASALEGTSGTYEQYF

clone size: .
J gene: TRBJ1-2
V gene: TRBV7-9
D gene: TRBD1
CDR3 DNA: TGTTCCAGCGCGACAGGGACTAACTATGGCTACACCTTC
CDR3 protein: CSSATGTNYGYTF